These 27 T cell receptor beta chains were sequenced from one sample in a study of a mutant IDH1 vaccine in newly diagnosed glioma. Documented time point: week 5, during vaccination. Vaccine doses each comprised 300 ug of mutant IDH1 20-mer peptide, with topical imiquimod. Assay used: immunoSEQ multiplex PCR; TCRdb lists only in-frame clones, some missing. The table records about 58,000 clones, around 80% of them present only once. Their cognate antigens are unknown. Sequencing was performed on PBMCs, taken from a glioma patient whose treatment included an IDH1 peptide vaccine. These receptor sequences come from a woman in her 50s with glioma.

The chain couples TRBV7-2 to TRBJ1-2; 8 bases agree with TRBD1. Unmatched junction bases numbered 6, after V lost 4 bases and J lost 5 bases. There are 14 residues in the CDR3. Germline values: CDR1 SGHTA, CDR2 FQGNSA. The CDR3 DNA sequence: TGTGCCAGCAGCTCAACCACAGGGGGTTATGGCTACACCTTC. This sequence encodes CASSSTTGGYGYTF. Combining the CDR3 with reference TRBV7-2 and TRBJ1-2 gives the whole variable domain GAGVSQSPSNKVTEKGKDVELRCDPISGHTALYWYRQSLGQGLEFLIYFQGNSAPDKSGLPSDRFSAERTGGSVSTLTIQRTQQEDSAVYLCASSSTTGGYGYTFGSGTRLTVV.

This clone showed up just once. This chain connects TRBV7-6 to TRBJ2-2; TRBD2 matches at 7 bases. The germline V gene encodes CDR1 SGHVS and CDR2 FNYEAQ. The CDR3 covers 14 residues. Losses at the gene ends were 4 bases for V and 4 bases for J; bases not matched to a gene: 3. CDR3 coding DNA: TGTGCCAGCAGCTGGCCGGGAGGCACCGGGGAGCTGTTTTTT. Its protein is CASSWPGGTGELFF.

The chain combines TRBV25-1 with TRBJ1-2; D is unresolved. Deletions cut 4 bases from V and 4 bases from J, with 10 bases between. CDR3 size: 13 residues. Germline V lookup: CDR1 MGHDK, CDR2 SYGVNS. This chain's CDR3 is CASSGSIAYGYTF. The DNA for the CDR3 is TGTGCCAGCAGTGGGTCGATAGCCTATGGCTACACCTTC.

This chain links TRBV5-1 with TRBJ2-7; 7 bases are a match to TRBD1. Losses at the gene ends were 4 bases for V and 0 bases for J; bases not matched to a gene: 7. Germline CDR1 reads SGHRS; CDR2 reads YFSETQ. This CDR3 contains 15 residues. CDR3 sequence reads: CASSPRQGASYEQYF. CDR3 coding DNA: TGCGCCAGCAGCCCCCGACAGGGTGCCTCCTACGAGCAGTACTTC.

There are a few counts of this clone. This sequence joins TRBV11-2 and TRBJ1-6; D is ambiguous. Germline V gives CDR1 SGHAT, CDR2 FQNNGV. V gave up 4 bases and J gave up 8 bases, with 3 bases separating them. CDR3 size: 11 residues. The CDR3 nucleotides are TGTGCCAGCAGCTCCGATTCACCCCTCCACTTT. As protein: CASSSDSPLHF.

The rearrangement uses TRBV12-5 and TRBJ2-5; no clear D gene. Between the trimmed V and J ends, which lost 4 bases and 4 bases, there was a span of 10 bases. The CDR3 is 13 residues long. Germline V lookup: CDR1 LGHNT, CDR2 FRNRAP. CDR3 DNA sequence: TGTGCTAGTGGTTGGGAAGGTGGAGAGACCCAGTACTTC. Its translation is CASGWEGGETQYF.

This chain uses TRBV5-6 with TRBJ1-3, with 9 bases that match TRBD1. Germline assignment: CDR1 SGHDT and CDR2 YYEEEE. V trimming: 4 bases; J trimming: 0 bases; junction bases outside the gene matches: 5. CDR3 length: 16 residues. The CDR3 here is CASSPRDRDSGNTIYF. DNA for the CDR3: TGTGCCAGCAGCCCTCGGGACAGGGACTCTGGAAACACCATATATTTT.

This chain links TRBV4-3 with TRBJ2-1; tentatively, D is TRBD2 (6 bases). Deletions cut 5 bases from V and 0 bases from J, with 14 bases between. This CDR3 contains 16 residues. Germline V gives CDR1 LGHNA, CDR2 YSLEER. In DNA form, the CDR3 reads TGCGCCAGCAGCACCTCCCGGGGGAGCTCCTACAATGAGCAGTTCTTC. As protein: CASSTSRGSSYNEQFF.

The chain has TRBV5-6 and TRBJ2-1; D assignment may be TRBD1 or TRBD2 (5 bases each). The CDR3 runs to 15 residues. Germline-derived CDR1 and CDR2 are SGHDT and YYEEEE. Trimming stripped 6 bases from V and 0 bases from J, with 13 bases between. CDR3: CASTLGGGSYNEQFF. CDR3 bases: TGTGCCAGCACCCTTGGTGGGGGCTCCTACAATGAGCAGTTCTTC. Together with reference TRBV5-6 and TRBJ2-1, the CDR3 gives the full variable domain: DAGVTQSPTHLIKTRGQQVTLRCSPKSGHDTVSWYQQALGQGPQFIFQYYEEEERQRGNFPDRFSGHQFPNYSSELNVNALLLGDSALYLCASTLGGGSYNEQFFGPGTRLTVL.

This clone showed up just once. The chain links TRBV9 to TRBJ2-3; D possibly corresponds to TRBD2 (5 bases). Trimming stripped 4 bases from V and 0 bases from J, with 9 bases between. The CDR3 loop spans 14 amino acids. Germline V lookup: CDR1 SGDLS, CDR2 YYNGEE. Written as DNA, the CDR3 is TGTGCCAGCAGCTCGGACTTCAGCACAGATACGCAGTATTTT. Its translation is CASSSDFSTDTQYF.

The chain combines TRBV29-1 with TRBJ1-3; D remains ambiguous. This CDR3 spans 14 amino acids. The V gene's germline CDR1 is SQVTM and CDR2 ANQGSEA. Trimming stripped 2 bases from V and 0 bases from J, with 8 bases between. As DNA, the CDR3 is TGCAGCGTTGAATTGCCGGGCTCTGGAAACACCATATATTTT. It yields the protein CSVELPGSGNTIYF.

The rearrangement joins TRBV2 to TRBJ2-3; 7 positions match TRBD2. The CDR3 contains 18 residues. The J segment lost 0 bases and the V segment lost 3 bases, leaving 12 bases of the junction unmatched. CDR1 and CDR2 from the germline V gene are SNHLY and FYNNEI. The CDR3 DNA follows: TGTGCCAGCAGTGATAGTCAGAGAGCGGGGACTAGCACAGATACGCAGTATTTT. Encoded protein: CASSDSQRAGTSTDTQYF. The entire variable domain, with the rest obtained from reference TRBV2 and TRBJ2-3, is as follows: EPEVTQTPSHQVTQMGQEVILRCVPISNHLYFYWYRQILGQKVEFLVSFYNNEISEKSEIFDDQFSVERPDGSNFTLKIRSTKLEDSAMYFCASSDSQRAGTSTDTQYFGPGTRLTVL.

This chain links TRBV6-5 with TRBJ1-2; D is unresolved. The germline V and J ends were trimmed by 7 bases and 2 bases, with 5 bases remaining between them. CDR1 MNHEY and CDR2 SVGAGI come from the germline V gene. This CDR3 has 11 residues. The CDR3 here is CASTDNYGYTF. The DNA for the CDR3 is TGTGCCAGCACCGACAACTATGGCTACACCTTC.

This rearrangement joins TRBV7-9 to TRBJ2-1, with D tentatively TRBD2 (6 bases). V lost 5 bases and J 8 bases, leaving 13 bases between the germline ends. Germline lookup yields CDR1 SEHNR and CDR2 FQNEAQ (reference sequence). The CDR3 has 13 residues. DNA of the CDR3: TGTGCCAGCAGCCGATGGACTACTGATGAGCAGTTCTTC. Protein: CASSRWTTDEQFF.

The J gene is TRBJ1-2, the V gene TRBV4-1; TRBD1 matches 8 bases. The CDR3 is 15 amino acids. Germline CDR1 reads MGHRA; CDR2 reads YSYEKL. With V trimmed by 2 bases and J by 5 bases, 7 bases remained unmatched. The CDR3 nucleotides are TGCGCCAGCAGCCAATCCGGGCAGGGGGCGTATGGCTACACCTTC. Amino acids: CASSQSGQGAYGYTF.

This chain joins TRBV19 and TRBJ1-1; 7 bases are shared with TRBD1. Germline lookup yields CDR1 LNHDA and CDR2 SQIVND (reference sequence). J lost 4 bases, V lost 4 bases, and 6 bases had no gene match. This CDR3 region has 14 residues. CDR3 residues: CASSRAGTATEAFF. The CDR3 nucleotides read TGTGCCAGTAGTAGAGCCGGGACAGCCACTGAAGCTTTCTTT.

This rearrangement joins TRBV2 to TRBJ2-7; the D gene is possibly TRBD2 (6 bases). This CDR3 is 14 amino acids long. Germline CDR1 and CDR2: SNHLY and FYNNEI. With 5 bases removed from V and 2 bases from J, the gap between germline ends came to 13 bases. DNA for the CDR3: TGTGCCAGCAGTTTTGGGACTGGGACCTACGAGCAGTACTTC. Protein product: CASSFGTGTYEQYF.

The chain joins TRBV6-1 to TRBJ1-1; 9 bases agree with TRBD1. CDR1 is MNHNS and CDR2 is SASEGT in the germline V gene. The CDR3 totals 18 residues. V lost 4 bases, J lost 2 bases, and 14 bases stayed unmatched. The CDR3 loop reads CASSGQTGGLHLNTEAFF. The DNA for the CDR3 is TGTGCCAGCAGTGGCCAGACAGGGGGACTTCACCTTAACACTGAAGCTTTCTTT.

V is TRBV11-2 and J is TRBJ1-1; the D gene is possibly TRBD1 (5 bases). V lost 2 bases, J lost 5 bases, and 9 bases lay in between. Germline V gene sequence: CDR1 SGHAT, CDR2 FQNNGV. The CDR3 spans 13 residues. The CDR3 DNA follows: TGTGCCAGCAGCTTATCAGGGAATACTGAAGCTTTCTTT. Protein product: CASSLSGNTEAFF.

The CDR3 DNA reads TGCGCCAGCAGCAGACAGGGAGGAAATACGCAGTATTTT. This gives the protein CASSRQGGNTQYF. The J gene is TRBJ2-3, the V gene TRBV5-1; D is perhaps TRBD1 (7 bases). The CDR3 is 13 residues long. Trimming pared 4 bases from V and 7 bases from J, leaving 13 bases between. Germline loops: CDR1 SGHRS, CDR2 YFSETQ.

This clone was seen a few times. V and J are TRBV2 and TRBJ2-2; the match to TRBD2 covers 10 bases. CDR1 SNHLY and CDR2 FYNNEI come from the germline V gene. With V trimmed by 6 bases and J by 1 base, 8 bases remained unmatched. CDR3 length: 17 residues. The chain's CDR3 is CASRPTRLAGNTGELFF. DNA for the CDR3: TGTGCCAGCAGACCCACAAGACTAGCGGGGAACACCGGGGAGCTGTTTTTT. The full variable domain, its missing parts supplied by reference TRBV2 and TRBJ2-2, is EPEVTQTPSHQVTQMGQEVILRCVPISNHLYFYWYRQILGQKVEFLVSFYNNEISEKSEIFDDQFSVERPDGSNFTLKIRSTKLEDSAMYFCASRPTRLAGNTGELFFGEGSRLTVL.

This clone has a handful of counts. The rearrangement joins TRBV7-3 to TRBJ1-1; D call uncertain. This CDR3 spans 14 amino acids. Trimming cost V 4 bases and J 1 base, with 10 bases left between them. Germline values: CDR1 SGHTA, CDR2 FQGTGA. This CDR3 is CASSSTTANTEAFF. The CDR3 coding sequence is TGTGCCAGCAGCTCGACAACCGCGAACACTGAAGCTTTCTTT.

The chain uses TRBV7-3 and TRBJ2-2; D is unclear. CDR3 length: 14 residues. Per germline, CDR1 SGHTA and CDR2 FQGTGA. Trimming took 3 bases from V and 7 from J, leaving 12 bases between them. This chain's CDR3 is CASSFGLGFGELFF. The DNA of the CDR3 is TGTGCCAGCAGCTTCGGTTTAGGTTTCGGGGAGCTGTTTTTT.

V gene TRBV28 combines with J gene TRBJ2-7; 8 bases fit TRBD1. This CDR3 has 15 amino acids. The V segment lost 5 bases and the J segment 2 bases; nucleotides outside the gene matches: 8. Germline V lookup: CDR1 MDHEN, CDR2 SYDVKM. Written as DNA, the CDR3 is TGTGCCAGCAGTCCCCGGGACAGGCCTGCCTACGAGCAGTACTTC. As protein: CASSPRDRPAYEQYF.

This sequence joins TRBV2 and TRBJ2-7; D unresolved. Germline V gene sequence: CDR1 SNHLY, CDR2 FYNNEI. This CDR3 has 11 residues. Deletions cut 5 bases from V and 5 bases from J, with 7 bases between. The CDR3 nucleotides are TGTGCCAGCAGTCCCAAAAACGAGCAGTACTTC. Translation: CASSPKNEQYF.

This chain connects TRBV18 to TRBJ1-1; no reliable D call. Germline V CDR1 and CDR2: KGHSH, LQKENI. The CDR3 consists of 14 residues. Deletions cut 4 bases from V and 2 bases from J, with 11 bases between. CDR3 protein: CASSRSPINTEAFF. CDR3 DNA sequence: TGTGCCAGCTCACGCAGCCCTATAAACACTGAAGCTTTCTTT.

The chain recombines TRBV6-1 with TRBJ2-5; D is possibly TRBD1 (5 bases). Germline-derived CDR1 and CDR2 are MNHNS and SASEGT. V was cut by 8 bases and J by 3 bases, with 16 bases left in between. The length of the CDR3 is 14 residues. The CDR3 loop is CASLLPDKKETQYF. CDR3 coding DNA: TGTGCCAGCCTCTTACCGGACAAAAAAGAGACCCAGTACTTC.